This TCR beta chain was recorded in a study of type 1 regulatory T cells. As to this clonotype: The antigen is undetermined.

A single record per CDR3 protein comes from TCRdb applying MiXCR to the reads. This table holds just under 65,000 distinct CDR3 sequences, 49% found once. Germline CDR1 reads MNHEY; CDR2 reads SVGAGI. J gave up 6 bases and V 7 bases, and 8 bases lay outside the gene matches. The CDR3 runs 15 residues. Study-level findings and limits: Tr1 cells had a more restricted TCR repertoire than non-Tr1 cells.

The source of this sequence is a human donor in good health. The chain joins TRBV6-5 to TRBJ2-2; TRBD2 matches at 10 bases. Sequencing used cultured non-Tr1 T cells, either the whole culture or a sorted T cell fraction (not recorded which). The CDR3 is CASTLSGGAPGELFF. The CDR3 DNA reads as TGTGCCAGCACCCTGAGCGGGGGGGCCCCCGGGGAGCTGTTTTTT.